There are many counts of the clone carrying this T cell receptor beta chain. The data belong to a study of regulatory T cells in long-lasting Graves disease. As to time point: newly diagnosed GD, antithyroid drugs for less than 3 months. Extracted PBMC RNA gave rise to the TCR library. Investigators prepared the TCR beta libraries by applying iRepertoire HTBI primers and Arm-PCR of CDR3 regions. Using its own MiXCR run on the multiplex PCR reads, TCRdb lists one record per CDR3 protein. The table records 520,000 or so distinct CDR3 sequences, more than 10% of them present only once. The V and J ends lost 8 bases and 0 bases respectively, with 14 bases between them. The CDR3 is 14 residues long. Per germline, CDR1 SEHNR and CDR2 FQNEAQ (reference sequence). The same sample was also studied in work on T cells in Graves' hyperthyroidism and ophthalmopathy. That work states: Exclusion of patients followed from uncontrolled infection, other autoimmune disease, pregnancy or lactation.

The chain carries TRBV7-9 and TRBJ2-7; TRBD1 is a possible D gene (5 bases). The sample in question was peripheral blood mononuclear cells (PBMCs), obtained at new diagnosis, from a patient treated with antithyroid drugs. The sequence was obtained from a woman in her thirties with Graves disease. In nucleotides, the CDR3 is TGTGCCAGCGATCAGGGAAGCCTCTCCTACGAGCAGTACTTC. It yields the protein CASDQGSLSYEQYF.